Below are 3 T cell receptor beta chains sequenced from a single sample in a study of blood T cell repertoires in COVID-19. Some clones are missing from TCRdb's copy, which holds only in-frame ones; the method was immunoSEQ multiplex PCR. In the table there are 250,000 to 300,000 clones, around 83% of which are singletons. Sequencing input: PBMCs or T cells enriched from blood (not recorded which). Source of these receptors: a man between 40 and 49 years old who had been exposed to COVID-19.

J is TRBJ2-1 and V is TRBV12-5; perhaps TRBD2 as D (6 bases). Germline V gene lookup returns CDR1 LGHNT and CDR2 FRNRAP. The CDR3 has 16 amino acids. The V end was cut by 3 bases, the J end by 7 bases, with 19 bases between. CDR3 coding DNA: TGTGCTAGTGGTTTCTCCGCGATGGAGGGCCGGAATGAGCAGTTCTTC. Amino acids: CASGFSAMEGRNEQFF.

The chain combines TRBV23-1 with TRBJ1-5; a weak D match, TRBD1 (6 bases). TRBV23-1 is annotated as an ORF whose role is uncertain. The CDR3 has 18 amino acids. V lost 2 bases to trimming and J lost 2 bases, with 19 bases between them. This CDR3 reads CASSQTIIQGIRNQPQHF. The CDR3 DNA reads TGCGCCAGCAGTCAAACAATCATACAGGGTATTCGCAATCAGCCCCAGCATTTT.

In its sample, this clone was seen many times. V gene TRBV25-1 combines with J gene TRBJ1-1, with D perhaps TRBD1 (5 bases). The V gene lost 6 bases and the J gene lost 4 bases, with 9 bases spanning the gap. The CDR3 length is 12 residues. CDR1 MGHDK and CDR2 SYGVNS come from the germline V gene. CDR3 nucleotides: TGTGCCAGCAGGGTAGGGGTCACTGAAGCTTTCTTT. Amino acids: CASRVGVTEAFF. The full variable domain, completed using reference TRBV25-1 and TRBJ1-1, is EADIYQTPRYLVIGTGKKITLECSQTMGHDKMYWYQQDPGMELHLIHYSYGVNSTEKGDLSSESTVSRIRTEHFPLTLESARPSHTSQYLCASRVGVTEAFFGQGTRLTVV.